A selection of T cell receptor beta chains follows, all from one sample in a study of metastatic and nonmetastatic thyroid tumors. Using MiXCR, TCRdb re-called clones from the PCR reads. This sample carries about 89,000 clones, around 13% of them seen once, and the ten largest clones take approximately 10%. The specimen was tumor tissue. These TCRs come from a female donor with papillary thyroid cancer or a benign thyroid nodule (not recorded which). Some clones in this sample may be carry-over from other donors' samples. The CDR3 runs from the conserved cysteine through the conserved F or W. The order of the fields is V gene, J gene, CDR3 protein.

>TRBV19|TRBJ1-1
CASRKFGVGSTEAFF
>TRBV20-1|TRBJ1-5
CSAREGQSGLSNQPQHF
>TRBV5-6|TRBJ1-1
CASSSPRGGNTEAFF
>TRBV15|TRBJ2-5
CATSRGGKGGLKTQYF
>TRBV29-1|TRBJ2-1
CSGNRGPYNEQFF
>TRBV19|TRBJ2-7
CASKRVGTGDYEQYF
>TRBV19|TRBJ2-1
CASSIHVTSGKGIEQFF
>TRBV11-2|TRBJ2-5
CASSLDRQETQYF
>TRBV30|TRBJ2-2
CAWRREGELFF
>TRBV10-2|TRBJ2-3
CASSEGVADTQYF
>TRBV24-1|TRBJ2-7
CATSGGAPSYEQYF
>TRBV6-2/TRBV6-3|TRBJ2-1
CASSYSRTSGNEQFF
>TRBV11-2|TRBJ2-7
CASSVDTPGQGGNYEQYF
>TRBV11-3|TRBJ2-5
CASSSRVQQETQYF
>TRBV27|TRBJ1-6
CASRVGLYNSPLHF
>TRBV9|TRBJ2-1
CASSVGSGRRNEQFF
>TRBV7-9|TRBJ2-1
CASSLAINSEQFF
>TRBV13|TRBJ2-5
CASSLQGLAGRSETQYF
>TRBV6-2/TRBV6-3|TRBJ1-2
CASSHRGLGYGYTF
>TRBV20-1|TRBJ2-3
CSASGLAGCQGNTDTQYF
>TRBV24-1|TRBJ2-2
CATRGTGELFF
>TRBV20-1|TRBJ2-7
CSAPGQGAGEQYF
>TRBV25-1|TRBJ2-5
CASSEWPSGIGETQYF
>TRBV20-1|TRBJ2-7
CSASRGLAYEQYF
>TRBV3-1|TRBJ2-7
CASSRGTKSYEQYF
>TRBV7-6|TRBJ2-1
CASSLAGGTSYEQFF
>TRBV18|TRBJ2-1
CASSHRGLAENEQFF
>TRBV20-1|TRBJ2-7
CSASIGFPSYEQHF
>TRBV3-1|TRBJ2-3
CASSQRGPSTDTQYF
>TRBV30|TRBJ2-5
CAWSPGVNTETQYF
>TRBV20-1|TRBJ2-3
CSAQDAGESTDTQYF
>TRBV18|TRBJ1-1
CASSPFPGQGTEAFF
>TRBV5-1|TRBJ2-3
CASNYGTSTDTQYF
>TRBV19|TRBJ2-5
CASSPGANQETQYF
>TRBV12-3/TRBV12-4|TRBJ1-1
CASSPGWEAFF
>TRBV5-1|TRBJ2-5
CASTRDRVEETQYF
>TRBV5-1|TRBJ2-1
CASSLDPQYNEQFF
>TRBV12-3/TRBV12-4|TRBJ1-2
CASRDQGYGCTF
>TRBV15|TRBJ1-5
CATSRDPWQNQPQHF
>TRBV5-5|TRBJ2-3
CASSLSGPADTQYF
>TRBV12-5|TRBJ2-7
CASGLFSGRTYEQYF
>TRBV15|TRBJ2-7
CATSLPGTVTYEQYF
>TRBV27|TRBJ1-1
CARSTRVNTEAFF
>TRBV6-1|TRBJ1-2
CASSSPTGASGYTF
>TRBV20-1|TRBJ2-3
CSASGRPTDTQYF
>TRBV27|TRBJ2-3
CASRLTGTPNKDTQYF
>TRBV10-2|TRBJ1-5
CASSDAGQPQHF
>TRBV11-1|TRBJ2-3
CASSPGTGGADTQYF
>TRBV6-1|TRBJ2-7
CASSGRSGKAYEQYF
>TRBV6-2/TRBV6-3|TRBJ1-4
CASSREGGGEKLFF
>TRBV6-2/TRBV6-3|TRBJ1-2
CASIDDRVQYGYTF
>TRBV29-1|TRBJ1-1
CSVESHGGTEAFF
>TRBV20-1|TRBJ2-7
CSALGQLYEQYF
>TRBV4-2|TRBJ1-1
CASSQGQNTEAFF
>TRBV27|TRBJ2-5
CASSFGAWAGEETQYF
>TRBV6-5|TRBJ2-1
CASSSIGTGDVYNEQFF
>TRBV5-6|TRBJ2-3
CASSRPSTDTQYF
>TRBV10-3|TRBJ2-2
CAITPGDYTGELFF
>TRBV20-1|TRBJ1-1
CSALQGRVTEAFF
>TRBV28|TRBJ2-4
CASSKGPLRLDIQYF